This record looks at one T cell receptor (beta chain) sequence and its context. The antigen this receptor binds is unknown. The input lacks base qualities; no much larger clone sits a single base away. The sample's treatment or condition label, in plain terms: in vitro stimulation with specific CMV peptide epitopes to enrich CMV-specific T cells. The sample is drawn from a study of T cell repertoires in cytomegalovirus infection (dated 2019 in TCRdb). At the level of the whole study: Recently identified HLA-C-restricted CMV epitopes, whose presentation resists viral immunomodulation, were targeted by peptide stimulations together with well-studied HLA-B-restricted epitopes. Donor HLA type was relevant to the analysis, as public TCR beta signatures indicated carriage of CMV infection together with the matching HLA type. The study at large found these results: In both this cohort and an independent cohort of several hundred donors, the cumulative frequency of public TCR beta family members distinguished carriers of CMV infection plus the relevant HLA type. In the ex vivo response, HLA-C-restricted CMV-specific TCR beta clonotypes were dominant, and in two of eight donors the single most frequent clonotype came from this HLA-C-restricted group.

Sequencing instrument: Illumina HiSeq 1500. The raw public reads went through TCRdb reprocessing: fastp at Q25, MiXCR clone calling, in-frame beta chains kept. One record per CDR3 amino acid sequence lists the most common genes and DNA. Recorded for this sample are roughly 68,000 distinct CDR3 sequences; around 20% of them occurred a single time. The ten largest clones capture around 72% of the sample. The germline V gene (reference sequence) specifies SGHNT as CDR1 and YYREEE as CDR2. V loses 5 bases, J loses 6 bases, and the germline ends lie 14 bases apart. The CDR3 starts with the cysteine, ends with the phenylalanine, and has 13 residues. The kept DNA is CDR3 alone, 39 bases in frame from the first base.

This chain joins TRBV5-4 to TRBJ1-2, with no confidently assigned D gene. The sequence was obtained from a human donor in good health (CMV status not recorded). Some clones in this sample may be carry-over from other donors' samples. This specimen was CD8+ T cells from cultured PBMCs, taken from culture after CMV antigen stimulation. The DNA sequence follows: TGTGCCAGCAGTTCCAGGATCGCTGATGGCTACACCTTC. Its translation reads: CASSSRIADGYTF.